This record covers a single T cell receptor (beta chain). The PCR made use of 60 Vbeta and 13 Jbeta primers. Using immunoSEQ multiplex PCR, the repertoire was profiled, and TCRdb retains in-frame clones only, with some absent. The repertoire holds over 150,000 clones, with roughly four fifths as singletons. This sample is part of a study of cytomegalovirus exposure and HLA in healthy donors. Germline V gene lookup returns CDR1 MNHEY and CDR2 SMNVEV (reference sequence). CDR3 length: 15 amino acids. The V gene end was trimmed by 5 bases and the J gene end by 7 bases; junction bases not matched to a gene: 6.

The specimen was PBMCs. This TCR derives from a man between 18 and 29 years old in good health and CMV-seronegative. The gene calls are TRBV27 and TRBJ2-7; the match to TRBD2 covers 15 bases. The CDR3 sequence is CASSLSGTSGREQYF. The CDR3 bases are TGTGCCAGCAGTCTTTCAGGGACTAGCGGGAGGGAGCAGTACTTC.